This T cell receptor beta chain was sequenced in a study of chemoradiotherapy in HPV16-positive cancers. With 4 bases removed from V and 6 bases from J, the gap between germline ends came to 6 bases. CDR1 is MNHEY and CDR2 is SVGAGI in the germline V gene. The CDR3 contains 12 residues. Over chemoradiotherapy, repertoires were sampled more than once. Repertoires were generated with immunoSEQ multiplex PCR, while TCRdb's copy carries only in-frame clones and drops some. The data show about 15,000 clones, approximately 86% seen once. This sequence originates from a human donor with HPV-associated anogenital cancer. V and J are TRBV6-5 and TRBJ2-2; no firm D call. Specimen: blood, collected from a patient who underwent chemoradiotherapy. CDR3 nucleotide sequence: TGTGCCAGCAGTTCTCTTCCCGGGGAGCTGTTTTTT. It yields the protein CASSSLPGELFF.